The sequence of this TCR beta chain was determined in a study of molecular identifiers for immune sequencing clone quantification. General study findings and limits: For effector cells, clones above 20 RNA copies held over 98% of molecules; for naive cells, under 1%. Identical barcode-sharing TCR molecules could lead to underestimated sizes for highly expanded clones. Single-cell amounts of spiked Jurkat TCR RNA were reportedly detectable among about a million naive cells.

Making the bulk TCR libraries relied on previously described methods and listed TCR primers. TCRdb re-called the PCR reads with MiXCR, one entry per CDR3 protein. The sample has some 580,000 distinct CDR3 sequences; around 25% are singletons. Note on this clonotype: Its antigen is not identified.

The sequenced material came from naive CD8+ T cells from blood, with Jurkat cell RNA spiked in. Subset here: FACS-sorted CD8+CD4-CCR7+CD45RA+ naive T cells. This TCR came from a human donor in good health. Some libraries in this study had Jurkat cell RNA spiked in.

CDR3: CASSDGTGGGYEQYF. The CDR3 DNA is TGTGCCAGCAGCGACGGGACAGGTGGTGGATACGAGCAGTACTTC. This chain connects TRBV6-1 to TRBJ2-7; 8 bases are shared with TRBD1. Germline V lookup: CDR1 MNHNS, CDR2 SASEGT. Trimming took 6 bases from V and 4 from J; bases not matched to a gene: 11. The CDR3 totals 15 residues.